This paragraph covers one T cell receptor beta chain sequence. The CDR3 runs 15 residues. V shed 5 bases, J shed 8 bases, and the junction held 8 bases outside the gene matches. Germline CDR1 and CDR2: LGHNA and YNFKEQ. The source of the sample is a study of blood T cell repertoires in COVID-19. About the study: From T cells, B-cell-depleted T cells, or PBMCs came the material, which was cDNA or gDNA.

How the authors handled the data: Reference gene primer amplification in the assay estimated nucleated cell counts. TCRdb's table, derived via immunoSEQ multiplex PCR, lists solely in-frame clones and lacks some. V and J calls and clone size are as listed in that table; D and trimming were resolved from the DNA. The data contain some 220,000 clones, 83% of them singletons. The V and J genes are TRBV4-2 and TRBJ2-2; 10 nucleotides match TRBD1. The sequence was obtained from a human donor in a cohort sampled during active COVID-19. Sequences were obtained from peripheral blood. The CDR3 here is CASSKRDRGLGELFF. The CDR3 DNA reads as TGTGCCAGCAGCAAACGGGACAGGGGATTAGGGGAGCTGTTTTTT.